Sequencing of this T cell receptor (beta chain) was carried out in a study of regulatory T cells in long-lasting Graves disease. Losses at the gene ends were 6 bases for V and 2 bases for J; bases not matched to a gene: 5. CDR1 is MNHNS, CDR2 SASEGT, per germline. The length of the CDR3 is 15 residues. According to the study, TCR beta libraries were built with iRepertoire HTBI primers and CDR3-region Arm-PCR. TCRdb analysed the multiplex PCR reads with MiXCR anew, one entry per CDR3 protein. The repertoire includes under 800,000 distinct CDR3 sequences, around 15% of them detected once, and around 18% sits in the top ten. Specified time point: newly diagnosed GD, antithyroid drugs for less than 3 months. TCR sequences were obtained from RNA taken from PBMCs. This clonotype came up a few times. The data were also submitted as part of a second study, on T cells in Graves' hyperthyroidism and ophthalmopathy.

The chain couples TRBV6-1 to TRBJ2-5; TRBD1 matches at 11 bases. Here the sequenced sample was peripheral blood mononuclear cells (PBMCs), taken at new diagnosis, from a patient treated with antithyroid drugs. The sequence was collected from a woman younger than 45 with Graves disease. The CDR3 DNA follows: TGTGCCAGCAGCCTCGGGACAGGGGGACAAGAGACCCAGTACTTC. Translating gives CASSLGTGGQETQYF.